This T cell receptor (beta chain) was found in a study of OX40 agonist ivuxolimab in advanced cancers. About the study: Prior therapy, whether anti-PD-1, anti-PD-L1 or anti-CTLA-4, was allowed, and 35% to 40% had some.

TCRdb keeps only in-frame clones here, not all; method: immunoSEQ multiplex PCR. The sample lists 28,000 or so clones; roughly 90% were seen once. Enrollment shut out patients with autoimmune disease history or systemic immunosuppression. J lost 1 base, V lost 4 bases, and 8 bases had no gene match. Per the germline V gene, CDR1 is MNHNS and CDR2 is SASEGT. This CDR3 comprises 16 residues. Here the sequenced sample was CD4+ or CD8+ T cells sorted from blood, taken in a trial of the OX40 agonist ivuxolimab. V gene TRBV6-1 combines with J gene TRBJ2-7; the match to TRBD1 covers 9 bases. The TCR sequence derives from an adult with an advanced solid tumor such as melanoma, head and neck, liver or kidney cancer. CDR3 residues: CASSVRNRGPSYEQYF. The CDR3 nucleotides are TGTGCCAGCAGTGTCAGGAACAGGGGGCCTTCCTACGAGCAGTACTTC.